A selection of T cell receptor beta chains follows, all from one sample in a study of early T cells in non-severe SARS-CoV-2 infection. TCRdb recomputed calls from the 5' RACE reads with MiXCR, one row per CDR3 protein. Of 65,000 to 75,000 distinct CDR3 sequences listed, roughly 4.9% are singletons. This material consisted of whole blood, taken at baseline. The receptors stem from an adult who was a healthcare worker with PCR-confirmed SARS-CoV-2 infection or an uninfected control (not recorded which). The donor label of this sample is uncertain. Both conserved end residues are part of each CDR3. The D gene is left open where the match is weak. Not every row has a clone size; where given, it reads once, few, many or a size class.

CASSQGQGVLNEQFF,TGTGCCAGCAGCCAGGGACAGGGGGTATTAAATGAGCAGTTCTTC,TRBD1,many,TRBJ2-1,TRBV11-3
CASSPLGQGENYGYTF,TGTGCCAGCTCACCACTTGGGCAGGGGGAGAACTATGGCTACACCTTC,TRBD1,-,TRBJ1-2,TRBV18
CATMGGSNYGYTF,TGTGCCACTATGGGGGGGTCCAACTATGGCTACACCTTC,-,many,TRBJ1-2,TRBV12-3/TRBV12-4
CASSWTGWNTEAFF,TGTGCCAGCAGTTGGACAGGGTGGAACACTGAAGCTTTCTTT,TRBD1,-,TRBJ1-1,TRBV28
CSASPLDREAFF,TGCAGTGCTAGTCCTTTGGACAGGGAAGCTTTCTTT,TRBD1,few,TRBJ1-1,TRBV20-1
CSAPGKGLNYEQYF,TGCAGCGCCCCGGGGAAGGGCCTGAACTACGAGCAGTACTTC,-,-,TRBJ2-7,TRBV29-1
CASSSGRTPNTGELFF,TGCGCCAGCAGCTCCGGCCGGACACCGAACACCGGGGAGCTGTTTTTT,-,-,TRBJ2-2,TRBV5-1
CASSPRSGTGESPLHF,TGTGCCAGCTCACCACGGTCCGGGACAGGGGAATCACCCCTCCACTTT,TRBD1,many,TRBJ1-6,TRBV18
CASSLARFTEAFF,TGTGCCAGCAGCTTAGCCAGGTTCACTGAAGCTTTCTTT,-,-,TRBJ1-1,TRBV7-2
CSARNRGLGGAFF,TGCAGTGCTAGGAACAGGGGGCTCGGTGGAGCTTTCTTT,TRBD1,many,TRBJ1-1,TRBV20-1
CSAPSGLALYNEQFF,TGCAGTGCCCCTTCGGGGCTAGCGCTCTACAATGAGCAGTTCTTC,-,many,TRBJ2-1,TRBV20-1
CASSLPTSGGANEQFF,TGTGCCAGCAGCTTACCGACTAGCGGGGGGGCCAATGAGCAGTTCTTC,TRBD2,many,TRBJ2-1,TRBV7-9
CASSRGYGYTF,TGTGCCAGCAGTAGGGGCTATGGCTACACCTTC,-,many,TRBJ1-2,TRBV12-3/TRBV12-4
CASLGRFDQPQHF,TGTGCCAGCCTGGGGCGGTTCGATCAGCCCCAGCATTTT,-,many,TRBJ1-5,TRBV19
CATSGEGGLDYQETQYF,TGTGCCACCAGTGGGGAGGGGGGCCTTGACTACCAGGAGACCCAGTACTTC,-,-,TRBJ2-5,TRBV24-1
CAISGGQGRLRGYTF,TGTGCCATCAGTGGTGGCCAGGGCCGCCTGCGGGGCTACACCTTC,-,many,TRBJ1-2,TRBV10-3
CASSSLPGAGTSWEQYF,TGTGCCAGCAGCTCCCTCCCGGGAGCCGGGACCTCTTGGGAGCAGTACTTC,-,many,TRBJ2-7,TRBV7-6
CASSLAGLAVAQYF,TGTGCCAGCAGCTTAGCAGGACTGGCCGTGGCCCAGTACTTC,-,many,TRBJ2-5,TRBV11-2
CASSQTGTSGGDPSSTDTQYF,TGCGCCAGCAGCCAGACGGGGACTAGCGGGGGGGACCCCTCTAGCACAGATACGCAGTATTTT,TRBD2,-,TRBJ2-3,TRBV4-1
CASSSYRQENTEAFF,TGTGCCAGCAGTTCCTACCGACAGGAGAACACTGAAGCTTTCTTT,-,many,TRBJ1-1,TRBV12-3/TRBV12-4
CASSLKTNLGTEAFF,TGTGCCAGCAGCTTAAAAACCAACCTGGGAACTGAAGCTTTCTTT,-,few,TRBJ1-1,TRBV7-9
CASAPGTGNVHQPQHF,TGTGCCTCCGCCCCCGGGACAGGGAATGTGCATCAGCCCCAGCATTTT,TRBD1,-,TRBJ1-5,TRBV10-3
CASSPGPYNEQFF,TGTGCCAGCAGCCCCGGACCCTACAATGAGCAGTTCTTC,-,-,TRBJ2-1,TRBV6-4
CASSAPGITYEQYF,TGTGCCAGCAGCGCCCCCGGGATAACCTACGAGCAGTACTTC,-,many,TRBJ2-7,TRBV6-5
CASRRSGVGETQYF,TGTGCCAGCAGACGTAGCGGGGTCGGGGAGACCCAGTACTTC,TRBD2,-,TRBJ2-5,TRBV6-5
CASSLAGQNSPLHF,TGTGCCAGCAGCTTAGCGGGACAGAATTCACCCCTCCACTTT,TRBD1,many,TRBJ1-6,TRBV7-6
CASSSRQGTEAFF,TGTGCCAGCAGTTCTAGACAGGGGACTGAAGCTTTCTTT,TRBD1,-,TRBJ1-1,TRBV12-3/TRBV12-4
CASSWAGRTGELFF,TGTGCCAGCAGCTGGGCAGGCCGCACCGGGGAGCTGTTTTTT,-,few,TRBJ2-2,TRBV7-6
CSVAARGETQYF,TGCAGCGTCGCTGCGAGGGGAGAGACCCAGTACTTC,-,many,TRBJ2-5,TRBV29-1
CASSENLNQPQHF,TGCGCCAGCAGTGAGAACTTGAATCAGCCCCAGCATTTT,-,few,TRBJ1-5,TRBV10-1
CASSERKGAYNEQFF,TGTGCCAGCAGTGAAAGAAAGGGGGCCTACAATGAGCAGTTCTTC,-,-,TRBJ2-1,TRBV6-1
CASSLTGAEAFF,TGTGCCAGCAGCCTGACAGGGGCTGAAGCTTTCTTT,TRBD1,many,TRBJ1-1,TRBV27
CASSMAGVRTDTQYF,TGTGCCAGTAGTATGGCGGGAGTAAGGACAGATACGCAGTATTTT,TRBD2,-,TRBJ2-3,TRBV19
CATRFLEGKWANQPQHF,TGTGCCACCCGTTTTCTTGAGGGAAAGTGGGCAAATCAGCCCCAGCATTTT,-,many,TRBJ1-5,TRBV7-9
CASRVGQRGGYEQFF,TGCGCCAGCAGGGTCGGGCAGCGGGGGGGCTATGAGCAGTTCTTC,TRBD2,many,TRBJ2-1,TRBV10-2
CSASQPRGTGIYEQYF,TGCAGTGCTAGTCAGCCACGTGGGACAGGGATTTACGAGCAGTACTTC,TRBD1,few,TRBJ2-7,TRBV20-1
CASSLGVRSEQFF,TGTGCCAGCAGCTTAGGGGTTCGGAGTGAGCAGTTCTTC,-,many,TRBJ2-1,TRBV7-6
CASTLGSGLYEQYF,TGTGCCAGCACCCTGGGTAGCGGGTTATACGAGCAGTACTTC,TRBD2,-,TRBJ2-7,TRBV12-3/TRBV12-4
CASSLAKDTDTQYF,TGTGCCAGCAGCTTAGCGAAGGACACAGATACGCAGTATTTT,-,many,TRBJ2-3,TRBV7-2
CASSSLIRLGEKLFF,TGTGCCAGCAGCTCCTTGATCAGACTCGGGGAAAAACTGTTTTTT,-,-,TRBJ1-4,TRBV28
CASSLEVGDLDQPQHF,TGTGCCAGCAGCTTAGAAGTGGGGGATCTGGATCAGCCCCAGCATTTT,-,many,TRBJ1-5,TRBV7-2
CASSLSWGNQPQHF,TGTGCCAGCAGTTTAAGCTGGGGCAATCAGCCCCAGCATTTT,-,-,TRBJ1-5,TRBV27
CATSALVVGHQETQYF,TGTGCCACCAGTGCACTCGTGGTAGGGCATCAAGAGACCCAGTACTTC,-,many,TRBJ2-5,TRBV24-1
CSAPDQGETQYF,TGCAGTGCCCCTGACCAGGGAGAGACCCAGTACTTC,-,few,TRBJ2-5,TRBV20-1
CSVGWGGPYNEQFF,TGCAGCGTTGGTTGGGGGGGGCCCTACAATGAGCAGTTCTTC,-,few,TRBJ2-1,TRBV29-1
CASSSTEASYEQYF,TGTGCCAGCAGCTCGACAGAGGCCTCCTACGAGCAGTACTTC,-,many,TRBJ2-7,TRBV7-2
CASSLVPLGTYSPLHF,TGTGCCAGCAGCTTAGTACCCTTGGGGACCTACTCACCCCTCCACTTT,-,many,TRBJ1-6,TRBV11-2
CATKVEEQYF,TGTGCCACCAAGGTGGAGGAGCAGTACTTC,-,few,TRBJ2-7,TRBV11-2
CASTRDRVAEAFF,TGTGCCAGCACCCGGGACAGGGTTGCTGAAGCTTTCTTT,TRBD1,many,TRBJ1-1,TRBV12-3/TRBV12-4
CASSFGFREKLFF,TGTGCCAGCAGTTTTGGCTTTAGGGAAAAACTGTTTTTT,-,many,TRBJ1-4,TRBV6-6
CASSPGLSYEQYF,TGTGCCAGCAGTCCCGGACTCTCCTACGAGCAGTACTTC,-,-,TRBJ2-7,TRBV27
CASNFDRRLTEAFF,TGTGCCAGCAACTTCGACAGGCGGCTTACTGAAGCTTTCTTT,-,many,TRBJ1-1,TRBV12-3/TRBV12-4
CASRSAYEQYF,TGTGCCAGCCGGTCAGCTTACGAGCAGTACTTC,-,many,TRBJ2-7,TRBV27
CASSPTSGRTDTQYF,TGTGCCAGCAGCCCTACTAGCGGTCGCACAGATACGCAGTATTTT,TRBD2,many,TRBJ2-3,TRBV7-6
CASSPPGQGTETQYF,TGTGCCAGCTCACCACCGGGACAGGGGACGGAGACCCAGTACTTC,TRBD1,many,TRBJ2-5,TRBV18
CASMGTGNHPPLHF,TGTGCCAGCATGGGAACAGGGAATCATCCACCCCTCCACTTT,-,-,TRBJ1-6,TRBV2
CASSLAGVSTDTQYF,TGCGCCAGCAGCTTAGCGGGGGTTAGCACAGATACGCAGTATTTT,TRBD2,many,TRBJ2-3,TRBV5-1